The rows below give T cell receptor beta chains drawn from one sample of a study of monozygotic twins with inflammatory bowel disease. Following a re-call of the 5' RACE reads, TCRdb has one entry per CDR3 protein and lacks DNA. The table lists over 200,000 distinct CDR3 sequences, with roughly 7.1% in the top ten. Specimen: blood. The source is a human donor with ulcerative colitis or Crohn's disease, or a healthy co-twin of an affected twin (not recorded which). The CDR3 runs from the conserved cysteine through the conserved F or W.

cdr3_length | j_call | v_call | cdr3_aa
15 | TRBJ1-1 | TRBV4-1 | CASSPYKGLMTEAFF
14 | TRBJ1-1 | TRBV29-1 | CSVELRLSNTEAFF
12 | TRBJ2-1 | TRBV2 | CASSGGGSRQFF
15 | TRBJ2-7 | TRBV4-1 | CASSQEGVRPYEQYF
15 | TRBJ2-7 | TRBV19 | CASSSTGADSYEQYF
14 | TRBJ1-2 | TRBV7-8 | CASSLDRADYGYTF
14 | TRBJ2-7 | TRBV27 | CASSPLTAGGQLRF
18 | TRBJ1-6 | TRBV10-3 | CAISESGNRGTYNSPFHF
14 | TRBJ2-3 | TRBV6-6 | CASSYGQDTDTQYF
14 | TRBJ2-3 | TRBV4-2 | CASSQEDITDTQYF
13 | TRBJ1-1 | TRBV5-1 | CASSFGTTTEAFF
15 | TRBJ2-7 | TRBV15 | CATKKDLLDGYEQYF
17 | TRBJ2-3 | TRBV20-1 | CSARDPSASGSTDTQYF
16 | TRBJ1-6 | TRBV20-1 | CGRKTSTISYNSPLHF
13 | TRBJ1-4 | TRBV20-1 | CSGRAQGGEKLFF
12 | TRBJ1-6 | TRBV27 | CASRLLQGPLHF
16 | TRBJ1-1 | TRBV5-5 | CASSLRPGQAAIGAFF
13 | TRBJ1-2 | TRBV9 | CASSVAGGAGYTF
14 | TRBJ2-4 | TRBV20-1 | CSAGAGGNPYIQYF
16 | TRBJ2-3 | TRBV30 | CAWSDYSSKSTDTQYF
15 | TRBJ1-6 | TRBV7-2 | CASSAWTGMNSPLHF
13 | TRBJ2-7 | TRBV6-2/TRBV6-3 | CASSYDRLYEQYF
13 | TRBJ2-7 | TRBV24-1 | CATSDGTSYEQYF
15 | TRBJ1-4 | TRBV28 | CASRLSRGRFEKLFF
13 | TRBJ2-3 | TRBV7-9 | CASSPGVGDTQYF
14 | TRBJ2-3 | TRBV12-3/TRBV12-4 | CASSFMGGDLTQYF
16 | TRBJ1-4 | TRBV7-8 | CASSGRPYATNEKLFF
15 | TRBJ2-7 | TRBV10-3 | CAISEVDRAVDEQYF
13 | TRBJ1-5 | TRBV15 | CATSITYNQPQHF
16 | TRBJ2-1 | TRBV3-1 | CASSQNTGGAGREQFF
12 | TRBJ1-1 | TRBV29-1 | CSVGKPGRGAFF
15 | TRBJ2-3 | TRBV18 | CASSPGLLTTDTQYF
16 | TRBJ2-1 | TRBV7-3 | CASSLRRESSYNEQFF
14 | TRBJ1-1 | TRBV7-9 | CASSSGTVNTEAFF
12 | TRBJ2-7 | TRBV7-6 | CASSWVPYEQYF
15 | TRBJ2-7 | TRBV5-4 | CASSLSIAGSYEQYF
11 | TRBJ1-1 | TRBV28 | CASRLNTEAFF
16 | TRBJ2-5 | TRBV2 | CASSEFGWGNQETQYF
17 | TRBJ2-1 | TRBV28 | CASLQLRRGRAVDEQFF
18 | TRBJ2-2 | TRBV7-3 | CASSFLDVRAANTGELFF
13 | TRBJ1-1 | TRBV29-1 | CSVEGRAYTEAFF
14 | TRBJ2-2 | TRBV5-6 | CASSLRVVAGELFF
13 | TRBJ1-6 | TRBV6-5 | CASSYPGQGPLHF
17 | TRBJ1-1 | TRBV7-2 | CASSPPRQGRMNTEASF
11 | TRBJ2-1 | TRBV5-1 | CASSYSTEQFF
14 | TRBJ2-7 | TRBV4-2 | CASSQGDGFYEQYF
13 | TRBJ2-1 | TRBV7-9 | CASSSGGDNEQFF
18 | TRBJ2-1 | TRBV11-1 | CASSLGLGRFRSYNEQFF
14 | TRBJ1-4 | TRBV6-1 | CASSLNRVGEKLFF
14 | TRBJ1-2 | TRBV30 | CAWSARQRHYGYTF
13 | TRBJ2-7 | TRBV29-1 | CSVVVGVSYEQYF
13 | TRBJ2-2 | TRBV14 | CASSQWRAGELFF
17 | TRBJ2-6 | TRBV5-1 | CASSLSDTISGANVLTF
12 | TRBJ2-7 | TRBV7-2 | CASSLSPYEQYF
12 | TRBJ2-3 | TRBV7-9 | CASSRQPDTQYF